The next 11 T cell receptor beta chains were all read from a single sample in a study of blood T cell repertoires in COVID-19 (TCRdb year 2020). Library preparation used the immunoSEQ multiplex PCR assay. TCRdb obtained this table from immuneACCESS and retained in-frame rearrangements with V and J assigned. These tables miss some clones; where compared with another copy, unresolved V genes account for less than half of the shortfall, and the remainder is unexplained. This sample holds approximately 260,000 clones; roughly 88% were observed only once. Approximately 11% of the sample lies in the top ten. The sequencing sample was made of peripheral blood. These receptors were taken from a woman aged 70-85 years with acute or convalescent COVID-19.

This clone was found a few times. V gene TRBV5-1 combines with J gene TRBJ1-2, with 7 bases lining up with TRBD1. The V and J ends lost 0 bases and 6 bases, in that order; junction bases with no gene match: 2. CDR1 SGHRS and CDR2 YFSETQ come from the germline V gene. The CDR3 extends over 13 amino acids. The CDR3 nucleotides read TGCGCCAGCAGCTTGGAGGGACAGAATGGCTACACCTTC. Residues: CASSLEGQNGYTF. The entire variable domain, with the rest obtained from reference TRBV5-1 and TRBJ1-2, is as follows: KAGVTQTPRYLIKTRGQQVTLSCSPISGHRSVSWYQQTPGQGLQFLFEYFSETQRNKGNFPGRFSGRQFSNSRSEMNVSTLELGDSALYLCASSLEGQNGYTFGSGTRLTVV.

The genes are TRBV3-1 (or the pseudogene TRBV3-2) and TRBJ2-1; 8 bases align to TRBD2. Germline values: CDR1 LGHDT, CDR2 YNNKEL (reference sequence). The J segment lost 9 bases and the V segment lost 1 base, leaving 5 bases of the junction unmatched. The CDR3 sequence is 14 residues long. In nucleotides, the CDR3 is TGTGCCAGCAGCCAAGGCGCGGGGGGATTTGAGCAGTTCTTC. This gives the protein CASSQGAGGFEQFF.

The chain couples TRBV29-1 to TRBJ2-3; 8 bases match TRBD2. Looked up from germline, CDR1 is SQVTM and CDR2 is ANQGSEA. J lost 6 bases, V lost 3 bases, and 2 bases had no gene match. CDR3 length: 12 residues. The CDR3 loop is CSVDPGGDTQYF. The DNA for the CDR3 is TGCAGCGTTGATCCGGGGGGGGATACGCAGTATTTT.

This clone has more than one count but fewer than ten. The V gene is TRBV25-1, the J gene TRBJ2-7, with D unclear. CDR3 length: 11 amino acids. Germline CDR1 and CDR2: MGHDK and SYGVNS. The V end was cut by 6 bases, the J end by 4 bases, with 7 bases between. The CDR3 here is CASRGLYEQYF. The CDR3 region has the DNA TGTGCCAGCAGGGGCCTTTACGAGCAGTACTTC.

In nucleotides, the CDR3 is TGTGCCAGCAGGGGTCGGGCGGGGATCTCCTACAATGAGCAGTTCTTC. This codes for CASRGRAGISYNEQFF. J is TRBJ2-1 and V is TRBV2; possible D gene TRBD2, 6 bases. Per germline, CDR1 SNHLY and CDR2 FYNNEI. V shed 6 bases and J shed 0 bases, with 15 bases lying between them. CDR3 length equals 16 residues. The full variable domain, with the rest looked up from reference TRBV2 and TRBJ2-1, is EPEVTQTPSHQVTQMGQEVILRCVPISNHLYFYWYRQILGQKVEFLVSFYNNEISEKSEIFDDQFSVERPDGSNFTLKIRSTKLEDSAMYFCASRGRAGISYNEQFFGPGTRLTVL.

V gene TRBV5-1 combines with J gene TRBJ1-2; D not certain. The CDR3 totals 14 residues. CDR1 and CDR2 from the germline V gene are SGHRS and YFSETQ. Trimming shortened V by 3 bases and J by 4 bases, and 13 bases separated the two germline ends. This chain's CDR3 is CASSYTEGFYGYTF. The CDR3 nucleotides read TGCGCCAGCAGCTATACCGAGGGCTTCTATGGCTACACCTTC.

This clone was observed once. This chain uses TRBV4-2 with TRBJ2-2; weak D call: TRBD2 (6 bases). The CDR3 is made up of 15 amino acids. The V and J ends lost 6 bases and 4 bases respectively, with 15 bases between them. Germline CDR1 and CDR2: LGHNA and YNFKEQ. The CDR3 DNA reads as TGTGCCAGCAGACTTACCCCAGCGGGCACCGGGGAGCTGTTTTTT. Its protein is CASRLTPAGTGELFF.

The rearrangement uses TRBV5-1 and TRBJ2-2, with TRBD2 matching 12 bases. The CDR3 is 15 residues long. The trim removed 0 bases at V and 6 bases at J, leaving 0 bases unmatched. From germline, CDR1 is SGHRS and CDR2 YFSETQ. The CDR3 coding sequence is TGCGCCAGCAGCTTGGCTAGCGGGGGGGCCGGGGAGCTGTTTTTT. It codes for CASSLASGGAGELFF.

V usage is TRBV6-1 and J usage is TRBJ1-2, with unresolved D. V lost 1 base and J lost 5, with 5 bases in between. In germline, CDR1 is MNHNS, CDR2 SASEGT. The CDR3 is 12 residues long. The CDR3 region is CASSEVGYGYTF. Written as DNA, the CDR3 is TGTGCCAGCAGTGAAGTCGGGTATGGCTACACCTTC.

The rearrangement uses TRBV20-1 and TRBJ1-1; no clear D gene. This CDR3 has 11 residues. V lost 6 bases and J lost 8, with 13 bases in between. Germline values: CDR1 DFQATT, CDR2 SNEGSKA (reference sequence). The CDR3 nucleotides are TGCAGTGCCAAATTAACGCGCGAAGCTTTCTTT. As protein: CSAKLTREAFF.

This clone was seen once. V gene TRBV5-4 combines with J gene TRBJ1-2; possibly TRBD1 for D (6 bases). This CDR3 is built from 15 residues. The germline V gene encodes CDR1 SGHNT and CDR2 YYREEE (reference sequence). V lost 10 bases to trimming and J lost 2 bases, with 21 bases between them. CDR3 loop: CAAAIVGGGNYGYTF. The CDR3 DNA reads as TGTGCCGCCGCGATCGTAGGGGGAGGGAACTATGGCTACACCTTC.